This TCR beta chain was identified during a study of blood T cell repertoires in COVID-19. Across the study: The samples span acute and convalescent COVID-19 from the United States, Italy and Spain. In each case, the material was cDNA or gDNA derived from T cells, B-cell-depleted T cells, or PBMCs.

The CDR3 has 15 amino acids. CDR1 SEHNR and CDR2 FQNEAQ come from the germline V gene (reference sequence). Trimming took 1 base from V and 5 from J, leaving 12 bases between them. Under the authors' procedure: Amplification with reference gene primers provided the estimates of nucleated cell counts. TCRdb's copy holds only in-frame clones and misses some; the assay was immunoSEQ multiplex PCR. For V, J and clone size, that table is used; D and trimming come from the DNA. The table has around 150,000 clones, about 88% seen once. The sequence came from a man aged 18 to 29 with acute or convalescent COVID-19. Sequenced sample: peripheral blood. The chain combines TRBV7-9 with TRBJ1-5; D is possibly TRBD1 (5 bases). In nucleotides, the CDR3 is TGTGCCAGCAGCTTAGGTCTGACAGTGGATCAGCCCCAGCATTTT. This encodes CASSLGLTVDQPQHF.